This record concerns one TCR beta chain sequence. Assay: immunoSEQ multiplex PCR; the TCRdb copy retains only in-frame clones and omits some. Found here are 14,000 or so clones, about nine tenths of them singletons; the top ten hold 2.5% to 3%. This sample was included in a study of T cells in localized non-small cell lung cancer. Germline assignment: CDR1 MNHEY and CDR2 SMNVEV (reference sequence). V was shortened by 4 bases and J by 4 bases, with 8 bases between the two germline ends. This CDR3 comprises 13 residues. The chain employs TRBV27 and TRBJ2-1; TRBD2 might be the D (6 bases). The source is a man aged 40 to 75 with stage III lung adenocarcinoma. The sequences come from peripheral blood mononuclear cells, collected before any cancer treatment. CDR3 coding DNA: TGTGCCAGCAGTTGGGACTGGTACAATGAGCAGTTCTTC. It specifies CASSWDWYNEQFF.